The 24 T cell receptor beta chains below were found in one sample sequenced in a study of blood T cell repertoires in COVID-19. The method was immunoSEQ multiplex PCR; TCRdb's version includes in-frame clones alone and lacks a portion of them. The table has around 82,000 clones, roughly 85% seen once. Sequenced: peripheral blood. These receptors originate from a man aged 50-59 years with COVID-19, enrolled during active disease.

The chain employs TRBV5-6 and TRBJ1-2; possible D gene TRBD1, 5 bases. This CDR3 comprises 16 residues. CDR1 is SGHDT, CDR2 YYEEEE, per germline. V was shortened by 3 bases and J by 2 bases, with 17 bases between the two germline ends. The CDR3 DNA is TGTGCCAGCAGCTCGGAGCGGGACTTTTGGAACTATGGCTACACCTTC. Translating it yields CASSSERDFWNYGYTF.

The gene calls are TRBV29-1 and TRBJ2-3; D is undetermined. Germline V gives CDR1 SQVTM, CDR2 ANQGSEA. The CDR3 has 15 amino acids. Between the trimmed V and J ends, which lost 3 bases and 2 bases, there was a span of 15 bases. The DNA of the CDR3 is TGCAGCGTTGATCCCCCGGAGACTTACACAGATACGCAGTATTTT. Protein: CSVDPPETYTDTQYF.

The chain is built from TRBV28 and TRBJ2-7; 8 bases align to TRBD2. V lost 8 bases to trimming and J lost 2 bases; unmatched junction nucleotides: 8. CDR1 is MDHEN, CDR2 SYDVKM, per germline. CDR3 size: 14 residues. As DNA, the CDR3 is TGTGCCAGCGGACGGGGGGGCAGCGCCTACGAGCAGTACTTC. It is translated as CASGRGGSAYEQYF.

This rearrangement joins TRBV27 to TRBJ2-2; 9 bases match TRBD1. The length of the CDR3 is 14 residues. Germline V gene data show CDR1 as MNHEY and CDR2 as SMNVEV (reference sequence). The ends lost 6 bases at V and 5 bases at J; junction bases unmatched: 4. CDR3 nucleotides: TGTGCCAGCAGCCGGGACAGGGTTACCGGGGAGCTGTTTTTT. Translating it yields CASSRDRVTGELFF.

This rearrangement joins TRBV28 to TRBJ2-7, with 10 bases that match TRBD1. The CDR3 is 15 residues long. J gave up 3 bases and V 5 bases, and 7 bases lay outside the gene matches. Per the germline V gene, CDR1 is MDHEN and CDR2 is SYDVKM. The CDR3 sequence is CASSGSGTGVYEQYF. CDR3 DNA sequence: TGTGCCAGCAGTGGGTCCGGGACAGGGGTCTACGAGCAGTACTTC. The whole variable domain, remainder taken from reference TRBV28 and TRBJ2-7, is DVKVTQSSRYLVKRTGEKVFLECVQDMDHENMFWYRQDPGLGLRLIYFSYDVKMKEKGDIPEGYSVSREKKERFSLILESASTNQTSMYLCASSGSGTGVYEQYFGPGTRLTVT.

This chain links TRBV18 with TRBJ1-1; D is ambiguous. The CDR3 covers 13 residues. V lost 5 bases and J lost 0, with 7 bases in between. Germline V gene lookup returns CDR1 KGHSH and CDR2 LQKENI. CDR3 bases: TGTGCCAGCTCATCGGGTGTGAACACTGAAGCTTTCTTT. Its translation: CASSSGVNTEAFF.

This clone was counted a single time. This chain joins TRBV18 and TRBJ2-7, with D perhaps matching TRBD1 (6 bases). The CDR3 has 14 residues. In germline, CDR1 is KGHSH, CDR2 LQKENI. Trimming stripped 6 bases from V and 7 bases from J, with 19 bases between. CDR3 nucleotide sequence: TGTGCCAGCTCGCCGAACCGGGACAATGTGGAGCAGTACTTC. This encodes CASSPNRDNVEQYF.

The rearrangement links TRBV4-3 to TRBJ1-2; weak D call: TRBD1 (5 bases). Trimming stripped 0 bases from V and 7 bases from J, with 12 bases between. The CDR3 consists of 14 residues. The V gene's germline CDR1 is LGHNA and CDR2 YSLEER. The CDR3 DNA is TGCGCCAGCAGCCAAGATCTGGGGGGTCGTGGCTACACCTTC. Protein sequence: CASSQDLGGRGYTF.

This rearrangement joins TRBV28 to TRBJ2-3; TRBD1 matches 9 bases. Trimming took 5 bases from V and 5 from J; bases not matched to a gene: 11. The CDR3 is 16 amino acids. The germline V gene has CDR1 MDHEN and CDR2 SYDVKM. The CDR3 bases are TGTGCCAGCAGTACTTACGGGACAGGGTTTGTAGATACGCAGTATTTT. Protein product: CASSTYGTGFVDTQYF.

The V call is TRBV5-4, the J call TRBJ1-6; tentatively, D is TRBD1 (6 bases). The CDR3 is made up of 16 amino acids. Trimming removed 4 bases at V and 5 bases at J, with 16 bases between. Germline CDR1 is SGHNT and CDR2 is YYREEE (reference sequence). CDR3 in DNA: TGTGCCAGCAGCCGGGGTATCGGGACAAATAATTCACCCCTCCACTTT. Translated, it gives CASSRGIGTNNSPLHF.

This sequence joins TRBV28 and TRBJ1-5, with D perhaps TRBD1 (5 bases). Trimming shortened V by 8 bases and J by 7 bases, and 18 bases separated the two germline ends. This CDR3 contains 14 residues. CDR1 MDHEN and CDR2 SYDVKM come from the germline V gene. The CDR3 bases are TGTGCCAGCTCAGCCGGCAGGGATAACCAGCCCCAGCATTTT. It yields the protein CASSAGRDNQPQHF.

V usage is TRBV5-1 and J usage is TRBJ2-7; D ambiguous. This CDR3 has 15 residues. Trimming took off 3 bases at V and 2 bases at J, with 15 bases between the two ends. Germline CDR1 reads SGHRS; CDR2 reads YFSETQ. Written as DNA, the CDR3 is TGCGCCAGCAGCTCCCCCGGCCCAGGCACCTACGAGCAGTACTTC. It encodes CASSSPGPGTYEQYF.

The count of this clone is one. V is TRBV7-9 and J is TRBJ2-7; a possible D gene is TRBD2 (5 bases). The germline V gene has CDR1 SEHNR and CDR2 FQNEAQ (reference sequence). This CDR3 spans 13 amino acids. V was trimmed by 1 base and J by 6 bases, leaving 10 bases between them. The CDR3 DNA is TGTGCCAGCAGCTTAGATGTGGAGGCCGAGCAGTACTTC. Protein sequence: CASSLDVEAEQYF.

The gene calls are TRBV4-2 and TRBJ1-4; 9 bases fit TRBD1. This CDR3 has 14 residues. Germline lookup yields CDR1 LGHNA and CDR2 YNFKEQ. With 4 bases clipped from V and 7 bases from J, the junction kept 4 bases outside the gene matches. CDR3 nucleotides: TGTGCCAGCAGCCGGAGGACAGGGGCTGAAAAACTGTTTTTT. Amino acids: CASSRRTGAEKLFF.

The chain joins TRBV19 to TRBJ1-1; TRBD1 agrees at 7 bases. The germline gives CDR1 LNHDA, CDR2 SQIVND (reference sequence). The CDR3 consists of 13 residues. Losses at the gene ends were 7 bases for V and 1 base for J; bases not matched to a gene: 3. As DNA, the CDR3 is TGTGCCAGTAAGCGACAGGGGAACACTGAAGCTTTCTTT. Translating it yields CASKRQGNTEAFF. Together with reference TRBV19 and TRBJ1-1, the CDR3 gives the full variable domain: DGGITQSPKYLFRKEGQNVTLSCEQNLNHDAMYWYRQDPGQGLRLIYYSQIVNDFQKGDIAEGYSVSREKKESFPLTVTSAQKNPTAFYLCASKRQGNTEAFFGQGTRLTVV.

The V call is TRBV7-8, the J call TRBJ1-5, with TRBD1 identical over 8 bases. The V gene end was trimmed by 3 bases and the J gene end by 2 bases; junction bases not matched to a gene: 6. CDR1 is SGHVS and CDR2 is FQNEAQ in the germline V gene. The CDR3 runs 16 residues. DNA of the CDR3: TGTGCCAGCAGCTTCGGCAACAGGGGGGGCAATCAGCCCCAGCATTTT. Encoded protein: CASSFGNRGGNQPQHF.

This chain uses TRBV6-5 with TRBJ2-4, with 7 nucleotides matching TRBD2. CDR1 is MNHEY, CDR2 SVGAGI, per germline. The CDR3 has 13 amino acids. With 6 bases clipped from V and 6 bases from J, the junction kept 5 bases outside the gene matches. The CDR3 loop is CASSRTGGNIQYF. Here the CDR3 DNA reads TGTGCCAGCAGCCGGACGGGGGGAAACATTCAGTACTTC.

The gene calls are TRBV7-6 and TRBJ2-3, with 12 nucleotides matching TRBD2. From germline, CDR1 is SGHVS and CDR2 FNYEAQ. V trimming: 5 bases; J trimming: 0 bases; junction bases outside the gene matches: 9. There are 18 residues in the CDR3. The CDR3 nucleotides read TGTGCCAGCAGCAAAAGGCTAGCGGGAGGGCAGAGCACAGATACGCAGTATTTT. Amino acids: CASSKRLAGGQSTDTQYF.

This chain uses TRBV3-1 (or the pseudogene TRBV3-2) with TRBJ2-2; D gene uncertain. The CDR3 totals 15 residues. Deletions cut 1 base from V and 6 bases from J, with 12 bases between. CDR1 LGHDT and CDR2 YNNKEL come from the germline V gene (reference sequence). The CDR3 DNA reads TGTGCCAGCAGCCAAGTGGAGTATATTTCCGGGGAGCTGTTTTTT. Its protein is CASSQVEYISGELFF.

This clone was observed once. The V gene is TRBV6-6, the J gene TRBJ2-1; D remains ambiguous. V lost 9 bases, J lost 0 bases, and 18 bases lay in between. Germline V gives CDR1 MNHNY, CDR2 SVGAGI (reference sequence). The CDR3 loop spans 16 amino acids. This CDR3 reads CASRPLGVSSYNEQFF. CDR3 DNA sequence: TGTGCCAGTCGCCCTCTCGGAGTCTCCTCCTACAATGAGCAGTTCTTC.

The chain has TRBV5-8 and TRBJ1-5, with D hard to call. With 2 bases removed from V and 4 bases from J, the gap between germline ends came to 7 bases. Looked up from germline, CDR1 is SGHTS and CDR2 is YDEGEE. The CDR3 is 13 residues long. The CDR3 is CASSLFPNQPQHF. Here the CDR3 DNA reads TGTGCCAGCAGCTTATTCCCAAATCAGCCCCAGCATTTT.

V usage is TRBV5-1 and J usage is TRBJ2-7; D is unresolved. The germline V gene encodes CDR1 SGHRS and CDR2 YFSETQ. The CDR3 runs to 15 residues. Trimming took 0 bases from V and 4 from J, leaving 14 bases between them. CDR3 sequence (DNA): TGCGCCAGCAGCTTGGACAGTTCGAGCTTTTACGAGCAGTACTTC. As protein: CASSLDSSSFYEQYF.

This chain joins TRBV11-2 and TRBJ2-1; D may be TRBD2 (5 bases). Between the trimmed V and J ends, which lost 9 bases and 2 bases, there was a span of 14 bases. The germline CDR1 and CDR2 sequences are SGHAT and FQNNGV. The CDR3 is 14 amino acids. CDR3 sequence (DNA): TGTGCCAGTGCCAAGGCGGGTACCTACAATGAGCAGTTCTTC. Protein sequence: CASAKAGTYNEQFF.

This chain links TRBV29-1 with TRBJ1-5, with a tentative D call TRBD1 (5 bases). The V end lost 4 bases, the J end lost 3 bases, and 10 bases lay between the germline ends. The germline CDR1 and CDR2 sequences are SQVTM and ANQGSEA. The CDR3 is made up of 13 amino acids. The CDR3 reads CSVVPGSNQPQHF. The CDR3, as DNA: TGCAGCGTTGTGCCAGGGTCCAATCAGCCCCAGCATTTT.